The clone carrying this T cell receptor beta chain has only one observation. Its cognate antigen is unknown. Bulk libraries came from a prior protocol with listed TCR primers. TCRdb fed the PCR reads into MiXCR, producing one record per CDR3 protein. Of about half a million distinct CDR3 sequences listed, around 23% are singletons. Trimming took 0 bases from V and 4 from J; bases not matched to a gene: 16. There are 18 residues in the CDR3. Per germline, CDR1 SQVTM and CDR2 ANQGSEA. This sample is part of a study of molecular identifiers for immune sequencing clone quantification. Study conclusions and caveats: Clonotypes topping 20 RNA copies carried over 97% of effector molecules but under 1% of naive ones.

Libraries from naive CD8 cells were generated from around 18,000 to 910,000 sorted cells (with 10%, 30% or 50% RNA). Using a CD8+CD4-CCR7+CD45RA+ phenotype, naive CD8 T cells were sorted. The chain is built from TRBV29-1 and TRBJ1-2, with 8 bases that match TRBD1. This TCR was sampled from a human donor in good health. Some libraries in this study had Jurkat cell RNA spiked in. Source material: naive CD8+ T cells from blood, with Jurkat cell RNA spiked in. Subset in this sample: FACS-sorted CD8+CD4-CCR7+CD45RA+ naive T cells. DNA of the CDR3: TGCAGCGTTGAAGATAGGGCAGGGGGCAGCTTCCCCTCCTATGGCTACACCTTC. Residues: CSVEDRAGGSFPSYGYTF.